Presented here are 4 T cell receptor beta chains from one specimen sequenced in a study of T cells after yellow fever vaccination. In TCRdb, the 5' RACE reads were re-called with MiXCR into one record per CDR3 protein. This sample has 200,000 to 250,000 distinct CDR3 sequences, with under 3.5% found just once. The starting material was CD4+ T cells sorted from PBMCs, obtained 10 days after the yellow fever booster vaccination. These receptors all stem from a man in his late teens or twenties who received the YFV17D yellow fever vaccine.

This clonotype showed up just a few times. This chain connects TRBV25-1 to TRBJ1-1, with 7 bases that match TRBD1. Germline CDR1 reads MGHDK; CDR2 reads SYGVNS. This CDR3 is built from 15 residues. Trimming took 6 bases from V and 5 from J; bases not matched to a gene: 12. CDR3 amino acids: CASSLDTGQPTEAFF. The CDR3 bases are TGTGCCAGCAGCCTCGATACGGGACAGCCGACTGAAGCTTTCTTT.

This clonotype was counted a few times. The chain links TRBV12-3 or TRBV12-4 to TRBJ2-7; D possibly corresponds to TRBD1 (5 bases). V dropped 5 bases and J dropped 1 base, with 9 bases sitting between them. The CDR3 is made up of 13 amino acids. CDR3: CASSPPGSYEQYV. The CDR3, as DNA: TGTGCCAGCAGTCCCCCAGGGTCCTACGAGCAGTACGTC.

This clonotype has ten or more counts. The chain joins TRBV4-3 to TRBJ2-2; tentative D call: TRBD2 (5 bases). V dropped 1 base and J dropped 9 bases, with 18 bases sitting between them. CDR1 is LGHNA and CDR2 is YSLEER in the germline V gene. The CDR3 runs 16 residues. The CDR3 protein is CASSQVGRAKGRELFF. CDR3 DNA: TGCGCCAGCAGCCAAGTTGGGCGGGCCAAGGGCCGGGAGCTGTTTTTT.

This chain connects TRBV30 to TRBJ1-1; TRBD1 aligns across 7 bases. Germline loops: CDR1 GTSNPN, CDR2 SVGIG (reference sequence). The CDR3 runs 10 residues. In DNA form, the CDR3 reads TGTGTAGGGGGCCGCACTGAAGCTTTCTTT. It yields the protein CVGGRTEAFF. Complete variable domain (other parts from reference TRBV30 and TRBJ1-1): SQTIHQWPATLVQPVGSPLSLECTVEGTSNPNLYWYRQAAGRGLQLLFYSVGIGQISSEVPQNLSASRPQDRQFILSSKKLLLSDSGFYLCVGGRTEAFFGQGTRLTVV.